These 27 T cell receptor beta chains were all obtained from the same sample, sequenced in a study. TCRdb re-called the RT-PCR reads with MiXCR, one entry per CDR3 protein. The sample has hundreds of thousands of distinct CDR3 sequences; approximately 15% are singletons. Sample: memory CD4+ T cells from blood. These receptors were obtained from a female donor in good health, serving as a healthy control.

This clonotype has only a few counts. The gene calls are TRBV25-1 and TRBJ2-2; TRBD2 is a possible D gene (6 bases). The CDR3 loop spans 18 amino acids. V lost 2 bases to trimming and J lost 6 bases, with 22 bases between them. Germline V gene sequence: CDR1 MGHDK, CDR2 SYGVNS. CDR3 bases: TGTGCCAGCAGTGAAAGGGCAGGGAGGTCTTCGAATGCCGGGGAGCTGTTTTTT. Translated: CASSERAGRSSNAGELFF. Full variable domain (remainder filled in from reference TRBV25-1 and TRBJ2-2): EADIYQTPRYLVIGTGKKITLECSQTMGHDKMYWYQQDPGMELHLIHYSYGVNSTEKGDLSSESTVSRIRTEHFPLTLESARPSHTSQYLCASSERAGRSSNAGELFFGEGSRLTVL.

The chain is built from TRBV11-1 and TRBJ2-5, with 13 bases matching TRBD2. Germline V CDR1 and CDR2: SGHAT, FQDESV (reference sequence). V shed 4 bases, J shed 3 bases, and the junction held 5 bases outside the gene matches. CDR3 size: 16 residues. The DNA for the CDR3 is TGTGCCAGCAGCTCCCGGACTAGCGGGGGAAAAGAGACCCAGTACTTC. This encodes CASSSRTSGGKETQYF.

CDR3 DNA sequence: TGTGCCAGCAGCTTTTCGGGGCCCGGAAGGGGGGATACGCAGTATTTT. It specifies CASSFSGPGRGDTQYF. The rearrangement links TRBV7-8 to TRBJ2-3, with D possibly matching TRBD1 (6 bases). Trimming took 3 bases from V and 6 from J, leaving 19 bases between them. CDR3 length: 16 amino acids. Germline V gives CDR1 SGHVS, CDR2 FQNEAQ.

This clonotype appeared many times. The chain links TRBV7-9 to TRBJ2-2, with 9 bases identical to TRBD1. This CDR3 spans 16 amino acids. V trimming: 3 bases; J trimming: 4 bases; junction bases outside the gene matches: 6. CDR1 is SEHNR, CDR2 FQNEAQ, per germline (reference sequence). The DNA for the CDR3 is TGTGCCAGCAGCTTCTCCGTGACAGGGGGCACCGGGGAGCTGTTTTTT. Amino acids: CASSFSVTGGTGELFF.

V gene TRBV5-6 combines with J gene TRBJ2-4; D unresolved. The germline V gene has CDR1 SGHDT and CDR2 YYEEEE. Trimming stripped 3 bases from V and 8 bases from J, with 9 bases between. The CDR3 is 12 amino acids. CDR3 DNA sequence: TGTGCCAGCAGCTCCCTAAAACACATTCAGTACTTC. Translated: CASSSLKHIQYF.

The chain carries TRBV5-1 and TRBJ2-1, with 7 bases lining up with TRBD2. V lost 7 bases to trimming and J lost 0 bases; unmatched junction nucleotides: 10. Germline V gene data show CDR1 as SGHRS and CDR2 as YFSETQ. The CDR3 covers 16 residues. DNA for the CDR3: TGCGCCAGCTCCTCCCTAGCGGAGCCCTCCTACAATGAGCAGTTCTTC. It encodes CASSSLAEPSYNEQFF. The full variable domain, rest sourced from reference TRBV5-1 and TRBJ2-1, is KAGVTQTPRYLIKTRGQQVTLSCSPISGHRSVSWYQQTPGQGLQFLFEYFSETQRNKGNFPGRFSGRQFSNSRSEMNVSTLELGDSALYLCASSSLAEPSYNEQFFGPGTRLTVL.

The table lists this clonotype with a few counts. The J gene is TRBJ1-2, the V gene TRBV12-3 or TRBV12-4; D unresolved. The germline V and J ends were trimmed by 1 base and 5 bases, with 8 bases remaining between them. The CDR3 totals 13 residues. The CDR3: CASSLGHLYGYTF. CDR3 DNA sequence: TGTGCCAGCAGTTTAGGACATCTTTATGGCTACACCTTC.

This chain uses TRBV20-1 with TRBJ2-7, with 7 positions matching TRBD2. The CDR3 is 14 amino acids. V dropped 2 bases and J dropped 7; count of bases not matched to a gene: 11. Germline-derived CDR1 and CDR2 are DFQATT and SNEGSKA (reference sequence). CDR3 DNA sequence: TGCAGTGCTAGAAAGTGGGCAGGGCGGGGGGAGCAGTACTTC. It specifies CSARKWAGRGEQYF.

This clonotype appeared many times. The chain recombines TRBV15 with TRBJ1-1, with D perhaps matching TRBD1 (6 bases). Trimming left V 0 bases short and J 11 bases short, with 13 bases between. Germline CDR1 is LNHNV and CDR2 is YYDKDF (reference sequence). CDR3 length: 13 residues. As DNA, the CDR3 is TGTGCCACCAGCAGAGACAGGGGCCGCCCGGCTTTCTTT. Encoded protein: CATSRDRGRPAFF.

This clonotype was observed a few times. The chain links TRBV19 to TRBJ1-3; D not certain. CDR1 is LNHDA and CDR2 is SQIVND in the germline V gene (reference sequence). This CDR3 comprises 16 residues. Between the trimmed V and J ends, which lost 5 bases and 0 bases, there was a span of 14 bases. The CDR3 region is CASSAGRISSGNTIYF. The CDR3 region has the DNA TGTGCCAGTAGTGCGGGCCGTATAAGCTCTGGAAACACCATATATTTT.

This clonotype was seen many times. The J gene is TRBJ2-3, the V gene TRBV10-3; D may be TRBD2 (7 bases). This CDR3 is built from 18 residues. V dropped 0 bases and J dropped 2 bases, with 18 bases sitting between them. Germline lookup yields CDR1 ENHRY and CDR2 SYGVKD. The DNA for the CDR3 is TGTGCCATCAGTGAGTCGAAACGGGGCGGGGGCCCCACAGATACGCAGTATTTT. This encodes CAISESKRGGGPTDTQYF.

V usage is TRBV30 and J usage is TRBJ1-4, with a weak D call TRBD1 (6 bases). Germline-derived CDR1 and CDR2 are GTSNPN and SVGIG (reference sequence). V lost 2 bases and J 8 bases, leaving 21 bases between the germline ends. The CDR3 has 16 residues. The CDR3 sequence is CAWSSHTGQSREKLFF. In nucleotides, the CDR3 is TGTGCCTGGAGTTCTCATACGGGACAAAGCCGGGAAAAACTGTTTTTT.

This clonotype was seen a handful of times. The chain combines TRBV4-3 with TRBJ1-3, with 9 positions matching TRBD1. V lost 4 bases to trimming and J lost 2 bases; unmatched junction nucleotides: 6. Per the germline V gene, CDR1 is LGHNA and CDR2 is YSLEER. The length of the CDR3 is 16 residues. CDR3 coding DNA: TGCGCCAGCAGCCCCCGGACAGGGGAAGCTGGAAACACCATATATTTT. Encoded protein: CASSPRTGEAGNTIYF.

The chain links TRBV5-1 to TRBJ1-1; no firm D call. The germline V gene encodes CDR1 SGHRS and CDR2 YFSETQ. Trimming took off 4 bases at V and 2 bases at J, with 12 bases between the two ends. This CDR3 is built from 14 residues. In DNA, the CDR3 is TGCGCCAGCAGCACCGCCCAAGGCAACACTGAAGCTTTCTTT. Its protein product is CASSTAQGNTEAFF.

The chain uses TRBV20-1 and TRBJ2-5; TRBD2 might be the D (7 bases). The CDR3 has 15 amino acids. V lost 3 bases to trimming and J lost 3 bases, with 17 bases between them. The germline V gene has CDR1 DFQATT and CDR2 SNEGSKA (reference sequence). In nucleotides, the CDR3 is TGCAGTGCTAGTGGAGGGGGGGGTGATGAAGAGACCCAGTACTTC. Encoded protein: CSASGGGGDEETQYF.

There are a few counts of this clonotype. This chain joins TRBV5-1 and TRBJ1-1; D is unresolved. Germline CDR1 is SGHRS and CDR2 is YFSETQ. CDR3 size: 15 residues. The ends were cut back, 3 bases at V and 1 base at J, with 13 bases in the middle. The CDR3 sequence is CASSWEGWGNTEAFF. Here the CDR3 DNA reads TGCGCCAGCAGCTGGGAGGGTTGGGGGAACACTGAAGCTTTCTTT.

This clonotype was seen a handful of times. The V and J genes are TRBV30 and TRBJ2-2; tentative D call: TRBD2 (6 bases). Germline V gives CDR1 GTSNPN, CDR2 SVGIG (reference sequence). Trimming left V 3 bases short and J 5 bases short, with 13 bases between. The CDR3 covers 14 residues. CDR3 amino acids: CAWRFAGTTGELFF. CDR3 nucleotides: TGTGCCTGGAGGTTTGCGGGAACAACCGGGGAGCTGTTTTTT.

This clonotype was detected only a few times. The chain is built from TRBV10-3 and TRBJ1-1; a possible D gene is TRBD1 (6 bases). V was clipped by 10 bases and J by 1 base, with 16 bases between them. The CDR3 is made up of 14 amino acids. Germline V CDR1 and CDR2: ENHRY, SYGVKD. CDR3 DNA: TGTGCCACCAATCCGCTACAGGGGAACACTGAAGCTTTCTTT. It yields the protein CATNPLQGNTEAFF.

This clonotype came up a few times. The chain is built from TRBV20-1 and TRBJ2-1; D assignment may be TRBD1 or TRBD2 (10 bases each). The CDR3 loop spans 19 amino acids. Germline V gene data show CDR1 as DFQATT and CDR2 as SNEGSKA (reference sequence). Trimming pared 2 bases from V and 2 bases from J, leaving 25 bases between. The CDR3 loop is CSARPGQGRLAGAYNEQFF. The CDR3 bases are TGCAGTGCTAGACCGGGACAGGGGAGGCTAGCGGGAGCCTACAATGAGCAGTTCTTC.

This clonotype appeared many times. This rearrangement joins TRBV18 to TRBJ1-1, with TRBD1 as a possible D gene (5 bases). The V end lost 5 bases, the J end lost 1 base, and 14 bases lay between the germline ends. The CDR3 runs to 15 residues. Germline V gene lookup returns CDR1 KGHSH and CDR2 LQKENI. CDR3 region: CASSGRQSSNTEAFF. CDR3 DNA sequence: TGTGCCAGCTCAGGGCGACAGAGTTCGAACACTGAAGCTTTCTTT.

V and J are TRBV5-1 and TRBJ2-1, with 11 bases aligning to TRBD2. Germline assignment: CDR1 SGHRS and CDR2 YFSETQ. V shed 3 bases, J shed 2 bases, and the junction held 4 bases outside the gene matches. This CDR3 is 16 amino acids long. The CDR3 DNA follows: TGCGCCAGCAGCTCTACTAGCGGGAGAACCTACAATGAGCAGTTCTTC. It yields the protein CASSSTSGRTYNEQFF. The whole variable domain, filled in from reference TRBV5-1 and TRBJ2-1, reads KAGVTQTPRYLIKTRGQQVTLSCSPISGHRSVSWYQQTPGQGLQFLFEYFSETQRNKGNFPGRFSGRQFSNSRSEMNVSTLELGDSALYLCASSSTSGRTYNEQFFGPGTRLTVL.

The V gene is TRBV20-1, the J gene TRBJ2-1, with TRBD2 matching 11 bases. Trimming took 1 base from V and 8 from J; bases not matched to a gene: 10. The CDR3 length is 16 residues. In germline, CDR1 is DFQATT, CDR2 SNEGSKA (reference sequence). In DNA, the CDR3 is TGCAGTGCTAGAGCCCCCGGAATAGCGGGGGGGGATGAGCAGTTCTTC. Protein sequence: CSARAPGIAGGDEQFF.

The chain employs TRBV20-1 and TRBJ2-3; weak D call: TRBD2 (6 bases). There are 13 residues in the CDR3. Germline V gene lookup returns CDR1 DFQATT and CDR2 SNEGSKA (reference sequence). The germline V and J ends were trimmed by 7 bases and 5 bases, with 16 bases remaining between them. The CDR3 sequence: CSGPPSGRDTQYF. The CDR3 DNA sequence: TGCAGTGGACCCCCCAGCGGGCGAGATACGCAGTATTTT.

There are a few counts of this clonotype. The rearrangement links TRBV4-2 to TRBJ2-7; the D gene is possibly TRBD2 (5 bases). The germline V and J ends were trimmed by 1 base and 0 bases, with 10 bases remaining between them. The CDR3 loop spans 15 amino acids. Germline CDR1 and CDR2: LGHNA and YNFKEQ. DNA of the CDR3: TGTGCCAGCAGCCAAGTGGAGGCGTACTCCTACGAGCAGTACTTC. This translates into CASSQVEAYSYEQYF.

The chain combines TRBV3-1 with TRBJ2-3; no clear D gene. Germline CDR1 LGHDT, CDR2 YNNKEL (reference sequence). Trimming took 1 base from V and 2 from J, leaving 19 bases between them. This CDR3 region has 18 residues. CDR3: CASSQVAPGPLVTDTQYF. For the CDR3, the DNA is TGTGCCAGCAGCCAAGTGGCCCCCGGGCCCCTCGTCACAGATACGCAGTATTTT.

Only a few counts were recorded for this clonotype. The chain has TRBV20-1 and TRBJ2-5; perhaps TRBD1 as D (5 bases). The CDR3 contains 14 residues. The ends were cut back, 0 bases at V and 2 bases at J, with 10 bases in the middle. Per the germline V gene, CDR1 is DFQATT and CDR2 is SNEGSKA (reference sequence). The CDR3 nucleotides read TGCAGTGCTAGAGACCCCACAGGACAAGAGACCCAGTACTTC. It yields the protein CSARDPTGQETQYF.

V usage is TRBV7-3 and J usage is TRBJ2-1; D is undetermined. Germline CDR1 SGHTA, CDR2 FQGTGA. This CDR3 contains 14 residues. V was pared by 5 bases and J by 6 bases, with 14 bases between. CDR3 sequence reads: CASSRSRTTNEQFF. In DNA, the CDR3 is TGTGCCAGCAGCCGATCCAGGACGACCAATGAGCAGTTCTTC.